Each of the 9 T cell receptor beta chains below was sequenced from the same sample in a study of OX40 agonist ivuxolimab in advanced cancers. Profiling relied on immunoSEQ multiplex PCR, and the TCRdb table lists in-frame clones only, not all of them. The data show tens of thousands of clones, with 65% to 85% seen just once and around 8.2% held by the top ten. The specimen was CD4+ or CD8+ T cells sorted from blood, collected in a trial of the OX40 agonist ivuxolimab. The source is an adult with an advanced solid tumor such as melanoma, head and neck, liver or kidney cancer.

The genes are TRBV19 and TRBJ1-3; perhaps TRBD1 as D (5 bases). This CDR3 region has 14 residues. Germline assignment: CDR1 LNHDA and CDR2 SQIVND (reference sequence). V gave up 7 bases and J gave up 3 bases, with 13 bases separating them. The CDR3 DNA sequence: TGTGCCAGTACGGGGGGGATCTTTGGAAACACCATATATTTT. Its translation: CASTGGIFGNTIYF.

V usage is TRBV5-6 and J usage is TRBJ2-3; D is uncertain. Per the germline V gene, CDR1 is SGHDT and CDR2 is YYEEEE. Trimming shortened V by 1 base and J by 2 bases, and 8 bases separated the two germline ends. The CDR3 is 14 residues long. The CDR3 DNA reads TGTGCCAGCAGCTTGCTCTCGTACACAGATACGCAGTATTTT. This gives the protein CASSLLSYTDTQYF.

This sequence joins TRBV7-2 and TRBJ2-1; the D call may be TRBD1 or TRBD2 (5 bases each). CDR3 length equals 14 residues. V lost 5 bases and J 7 bases, leaving 15 bases between the germline ends. Per germline, CDR1 SGHTA and CDR2 FQGNSA. The CDR3 sequence is CASSPKSGGNEQFF. The CDR3 DNA reads as TGTGCCAGCAGCCCCAAATCTGGGGGAAATGAGCAGTTCTTC.

J is TRBJ1-6 and V is TRBV5-1; D unclear. V was cut by 0 bases and J by 5 bases, with 9 bases left in between. CDR1 is SGHRS and CDR2 is YFSETQ in the germline V gene. This CDR3 is 15 amino acids long. The CDR3 loop is CASSLEGSNNSPLHF. Here the CDR3 DNA reads TGCGCCAGCAGCTTGGAGGGCAGCAATAATTCACCCCTCCACTTT.

This clone was recorded at least ten times. This rearrangement joins TRBV15 to TRBJ2-7, with D uncertain. Trimming stripped 3 bases from V and 3 bases from J, with 12 bases between. Per the germline V gene, CDR1 is LNHNV and CDR2 is YYDKDF (reference sequence). This CDR3 is built from 14 residues. The CDR3 nucleotides are TGTGCCACCAGCAGCCCTTCATCGAGCTACGAGCAGTACGTC. Translating it yields CATSSPSSSYEQYV.

The CDR3 coding sequence is TGTGCCAGCAGCCCCCGTGCGGCATTCCTCACAGATACGCAGTATTTT. As protein: CASSPRAAFLTDTQYF. V is TRBV14 and J is TRBJ2-3, with D hard to call. The CDR3 has 16 amino acids. Trimming removed 4 bases at V and 2 bases at J, with 16 bases between. Germline assignment: CDR1 SGHDN and CDR2 FVKESK.

This chain connects TRBV6-5 to TRBJ1-2, with TRBD1 as a possible D gene (6 bases). Trimming removed 6 bases from V and 2 bases from J, with 10 bases in between. Germline V gives CDR1 MNHEY, CDR2 SVGAGI. This CDR3 contains 13 residues. The CDR3 loop is CASRHGQNYGYTF. DNA for the CDR3: TGTGCCAGCAGACATGGACAGAACTATGGCTACACCTTC.

The chain employs TRBV19 and TRBJ1-1; the D gene is possibly TRBD1 (5 bases). The CDR3 is 14 residues long. Trimming cost V 4 bases and J 0 bases, with 9 bases left between them. Per the germline V gene, CDR1 is LNHDA and CDR2 is SQIVND (reference sequence). The CDR3 coding sequence is TGTGCCAGTAGTACCCTACAGGTGAACACTGAAGCTTTCTTT. Translated: CASSTLQVNTEAFF. Based on the CDR3 plus reference TRBV19 and TRBJ1-1, the full variable domain is DGGITQSPKYLFRKEGQNVTLSCEQNLNHDAMYWYRQDPGQGLRLIYYSQIVNDFQKGDIAEGYSVSREKKESFPLTVTSAQKNPTAFYLCASSTLQVNTEAFFGQGTRLTVV.

In its sample, this clone was seen a few times. The chain links TRBV9 to TRBJ1-5; TRBD1 matches 9 bases. The CDR3 contains 16 residues. Trimming cost V 3 bases and J 2 bases; bases outside gene matches: 6. CDR1 SGDLS and CDR2 YYNGEE come from the germline V gene. This CDR3 reads CASSAQGALCNQPQHF. The CDR3 DNA follows: TGTGCCAGCAGCGCACAGGGGGCCCTGTGCAATCAGCCCCAGCATTTT.